This passage covers 9 T cell receptor beta chains from one sample sequenced in a study of T cells expressing NK-cell markers. No DNA is given; TCRdb re-called the 5' RACE reads and lists each CDR3 protein once. This sample contains about 380,000 distinct CDR3 sequences. Sequencing input: blood T cells: a sorted CD56 or NKG2C T cell subset, CD4+ or CD8+ T cells, or bulk PBMC T cells (not recorded which). The receptors were gathered from a man aged 18 to 69 in good health.

V gene TRBV6-4 combines with J gene TRBJ2-2; as DNA is missing, the TRBD1 call by TCRdb cannot be tested. The germline V gene has CDR1 MRHNA and CDR2 SNTAGT. This CDR3 region has 13 residues. This CDR3 reads CASSDSPPGELFF.

This rearrangement joins TRBV12-5 to TRBJ1-3; as DNA is missing, the TRBD1 call by TCRdb cannot be tested. Looked up from germline, CDR1 is LGHNT and CDR2 is FRNRAP. The CDR3 extends over 16 amino acids. The CDR3 loop reads CATILRVRAEGNTIYF.

This rearrangement joins TRBV7-9 to TRBJ1-2. The CDR3 length is 15 residues. The germline gives CDR1 SEHNR, CDR2 FQNEAQ (reference sequence). The CDR3 loop reads CASSFETGANYGYTF.

This chain uses TRBV20-1 with TRBJ2-7; the TRBD1 assignment by TCRdb is unverifiable without DNA. The CDR3 covers 19 residues. Per germline, CDR1 DFQATT and CDR2 SNEGSKA (reference sequence). The CDR3 region is CSARVIKGTGGVRSYEQYF.

The J gene is TRBJ1-5, the V gene TRBV14; TCRdb reports TRBD1, a call that lacks DNA to check it against. This CDR3 contains 15 residues. Per the germline V gene, CDR1 is SGHDN and CDR2 is FVKESK. CDR3 residues: CASSPGGRGNQPQHF.

The chain has TRBV28 and TRBJ2-7; TCRdb returns TRBD1, unconfirmable since there is no DNA. The CDR3 contains 14 residues. The germline gives CDR1 MDHEN, CDR2 SYDVKM. This chain's CDR3 is CASSIAGIRGEQYF. Complete variable domain (other parts from reference TRBV28 and TRBJ2-7): DVKVTQSSRYLVKRTGEKVFLECVQDMDHENMFWYRQDPGLGLRLIYFSYDVKMKEKGDIPEGYSVSREKKERFSLILESASTNQTSMYLCASSIAGIRGEQYFGPGTRLTVT.

The chain uses TRBV6-1 and TRBJ2-6; TCRdb gives TRBD1 as the D gene, but with no DNA this cannot be confirmed. The CDR3 consists of 15 residues. Germline V gene lookup returns CDR1 MNHNS and CDR2 SASEGT. CDR3: CASSFKGPGANVLTF.

This chain links TRBV7-2 with TRBJ2-7. CDR3 length: 15 residues. Germline V gives CDR1 SGHTA, CDR2 FQGNSA. The CDR3 loop is CASSLALGIVYEQYF.

This rearrangement joins TRBV20-1 to TRBJ2-3. Germline lookup yields CDR1 DFQATT and CDR2 SNEGSKA (reference sequence). The length of the CDR3 is 11 residues. CDR3 residues: CSAGKADTQYF.